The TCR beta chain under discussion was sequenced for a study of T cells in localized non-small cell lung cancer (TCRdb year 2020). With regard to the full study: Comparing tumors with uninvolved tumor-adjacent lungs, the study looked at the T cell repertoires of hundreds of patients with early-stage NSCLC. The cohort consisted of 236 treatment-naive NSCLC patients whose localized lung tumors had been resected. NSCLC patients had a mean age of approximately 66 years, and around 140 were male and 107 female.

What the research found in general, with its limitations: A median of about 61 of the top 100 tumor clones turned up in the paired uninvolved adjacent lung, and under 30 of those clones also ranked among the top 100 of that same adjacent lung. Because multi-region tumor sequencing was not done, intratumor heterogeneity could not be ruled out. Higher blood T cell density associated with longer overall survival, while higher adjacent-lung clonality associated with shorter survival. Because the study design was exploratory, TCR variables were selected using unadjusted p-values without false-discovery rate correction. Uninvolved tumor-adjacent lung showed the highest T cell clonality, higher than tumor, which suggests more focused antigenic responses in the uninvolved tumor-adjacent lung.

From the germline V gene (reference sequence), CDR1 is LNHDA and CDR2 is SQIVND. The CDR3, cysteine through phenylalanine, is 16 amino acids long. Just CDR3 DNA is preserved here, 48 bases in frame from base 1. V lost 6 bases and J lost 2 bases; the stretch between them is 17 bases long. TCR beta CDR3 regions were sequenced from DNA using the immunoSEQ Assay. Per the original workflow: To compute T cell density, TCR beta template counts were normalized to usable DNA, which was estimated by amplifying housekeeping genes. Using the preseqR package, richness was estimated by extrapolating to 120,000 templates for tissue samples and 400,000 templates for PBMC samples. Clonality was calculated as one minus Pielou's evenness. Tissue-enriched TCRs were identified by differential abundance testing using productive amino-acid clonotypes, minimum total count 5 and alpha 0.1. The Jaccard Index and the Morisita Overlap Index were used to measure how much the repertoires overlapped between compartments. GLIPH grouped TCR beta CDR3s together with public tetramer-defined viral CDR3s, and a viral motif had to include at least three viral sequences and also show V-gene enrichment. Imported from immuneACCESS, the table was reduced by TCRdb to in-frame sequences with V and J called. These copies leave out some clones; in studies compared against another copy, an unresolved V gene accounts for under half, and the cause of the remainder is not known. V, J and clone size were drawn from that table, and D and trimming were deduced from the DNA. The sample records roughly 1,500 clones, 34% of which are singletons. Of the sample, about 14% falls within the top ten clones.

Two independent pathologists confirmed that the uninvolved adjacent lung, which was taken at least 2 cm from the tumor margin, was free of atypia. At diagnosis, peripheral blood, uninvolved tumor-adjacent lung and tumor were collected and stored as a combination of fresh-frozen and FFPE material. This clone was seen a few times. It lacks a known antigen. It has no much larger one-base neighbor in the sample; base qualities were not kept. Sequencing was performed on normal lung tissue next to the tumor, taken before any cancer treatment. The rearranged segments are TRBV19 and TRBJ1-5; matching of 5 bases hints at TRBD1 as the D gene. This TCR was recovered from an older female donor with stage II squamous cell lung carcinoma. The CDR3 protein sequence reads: CASSLIGQGGNQPQHF. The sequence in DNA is TGTGCCAGTAGCCTGATAGGGCAGGGAGGCAATCAGCCCCAGCATTTT.